The entry that follows covers one T cell receptor (beta chain) sequence. The antigen is undetermined. Other nucleotide sequences in the sample specify the same CDR3. The data derive from a study of PD-1 blockade in mismatch repair-deficient tumors. Study as a whole: Patients had eleven to twelve mismatch repair-deficient cancer types and were previously treated and progressing.

Every patient had mismatch repair deficiency by PCR or immunohistochemistry. Three pembrolizumab responders had their TCRs sequenced. CDR3 length equals 15 residues. CDR1 SGHDN and CDR2 FVKESK come from the germline V gene. Trimming shortened V by 0 bases and J by 2 bases, and 11 bases separated the two germline ends. The study's findings and limits: After pembrolizumab, tumor-resident clones rose rapidly, then generally contracted before radiologic responses.

Only in-frame clones appear in the TCRdb table, and some are missing; sequencing was by immunoSEQ multiplex PCR. The sample gives tens of thousands of clones, around 80% of which show up once; 2.5% to 4% is in the top ten. The input for sequencing was peripheral blood, taken 4 weeks after starting pembrolizumab. This chain uses TRBV14 with TRBJ2-7; maybe TRBD2 (5 bases). The sequence derives from an adult with mismatch repair-deficient cancer. CDR3 in DNA: TGTGCCAGCAGCCAAGAACGGGGTATGACCTACGAGCAGTACTTC. Its protein is CASSQERGMTYEQYF.